One TCR beta chain is described in this entry. The data stem from a study of monozygotic twins with inflammatory bowel disease. The CDR3 length is 18 residues. Total RNA input per TCR library was approximately 3.5 ug. Per individual sample, eight separate reactions were used to make cDNA. The authors ran two nested PCRs of about 15 and 9 cycles on TCRalpha and TCRbeta cDNA. TCRdb reprocessed the 5' RACE reads and stores each CDR3 protein as one record, lacking DNA. The sample table includes just over 300,000 distinct CDR3 sequences. The rearrangement uses TRBV12-3 or TRBV12-4 and TRBJ2-1; the D call of TRBD2 rests on TCRdb alone, since no DNA is present to check it. The TCR was taken from a human donor with ulcerative colitis or Crohn's disease, or a healthy co-twin of an affected twin (not recorded which). The source material was blood. The CDR3 sequence is CASSPGTSGRGVYNEQFF.